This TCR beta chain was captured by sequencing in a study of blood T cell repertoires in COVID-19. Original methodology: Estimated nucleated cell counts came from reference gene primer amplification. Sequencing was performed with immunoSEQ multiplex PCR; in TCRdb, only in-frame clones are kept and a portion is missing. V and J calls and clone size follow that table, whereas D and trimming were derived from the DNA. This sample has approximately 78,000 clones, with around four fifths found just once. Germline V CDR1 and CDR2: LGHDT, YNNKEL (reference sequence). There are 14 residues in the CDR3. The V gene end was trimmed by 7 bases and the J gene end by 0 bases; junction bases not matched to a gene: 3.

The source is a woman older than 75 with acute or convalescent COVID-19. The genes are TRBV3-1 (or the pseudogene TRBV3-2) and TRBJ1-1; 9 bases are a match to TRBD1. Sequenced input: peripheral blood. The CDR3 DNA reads TGTGCCAGCAACCGACAGGGGGTGAACACTGAAGCTTTCTTT. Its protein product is CASNRQGVNTEAFF.